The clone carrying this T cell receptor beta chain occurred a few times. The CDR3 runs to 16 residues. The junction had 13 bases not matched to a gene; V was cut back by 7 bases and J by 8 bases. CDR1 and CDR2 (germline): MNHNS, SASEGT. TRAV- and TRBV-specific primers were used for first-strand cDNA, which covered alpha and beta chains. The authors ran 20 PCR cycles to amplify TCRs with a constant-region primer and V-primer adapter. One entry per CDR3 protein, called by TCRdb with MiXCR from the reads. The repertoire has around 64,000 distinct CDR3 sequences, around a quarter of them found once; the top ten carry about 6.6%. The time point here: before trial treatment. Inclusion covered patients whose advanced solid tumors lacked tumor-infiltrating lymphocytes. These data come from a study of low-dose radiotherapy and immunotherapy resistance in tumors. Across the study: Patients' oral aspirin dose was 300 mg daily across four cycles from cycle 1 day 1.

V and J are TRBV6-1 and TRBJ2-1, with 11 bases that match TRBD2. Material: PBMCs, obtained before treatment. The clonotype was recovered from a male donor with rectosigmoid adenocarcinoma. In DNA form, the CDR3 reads TGTGCCAGCAACGATATTAGCGGGAGGGGTAGGTATGAGCAGTTCTTC. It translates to CASNDISGRGRYEQFF.